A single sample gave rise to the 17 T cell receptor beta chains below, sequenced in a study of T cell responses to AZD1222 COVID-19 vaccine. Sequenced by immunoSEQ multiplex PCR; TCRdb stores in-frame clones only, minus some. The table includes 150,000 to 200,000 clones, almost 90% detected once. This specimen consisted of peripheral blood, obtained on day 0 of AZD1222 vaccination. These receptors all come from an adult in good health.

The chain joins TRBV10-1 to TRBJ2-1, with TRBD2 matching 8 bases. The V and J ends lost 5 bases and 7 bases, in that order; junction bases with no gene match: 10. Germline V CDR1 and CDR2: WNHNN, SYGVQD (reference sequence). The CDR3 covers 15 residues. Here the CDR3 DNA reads TGCGCCAGCAGTCGTACGGGACTAGGGGCTAATGAGCAGTTCTTC. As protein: CASSRTGLGANEQFF.

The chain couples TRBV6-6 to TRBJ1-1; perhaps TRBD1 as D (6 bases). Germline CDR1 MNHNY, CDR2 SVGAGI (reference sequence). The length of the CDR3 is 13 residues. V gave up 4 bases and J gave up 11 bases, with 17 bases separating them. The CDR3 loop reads CASSSGDQGWAFF. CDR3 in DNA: TGTGCCAGCAGTTCCGGCGACCAGGGGTGGGCTTTCTTT.

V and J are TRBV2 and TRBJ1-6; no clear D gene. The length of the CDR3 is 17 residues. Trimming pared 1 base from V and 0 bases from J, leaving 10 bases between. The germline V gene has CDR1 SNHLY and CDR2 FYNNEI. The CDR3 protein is CASSEVAGSSYNSPLHF. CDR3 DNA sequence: TGTGCCAGCAGTGAAGTCGCAGGTAGCTCCTATAATTCACCCCTCCACTTT.

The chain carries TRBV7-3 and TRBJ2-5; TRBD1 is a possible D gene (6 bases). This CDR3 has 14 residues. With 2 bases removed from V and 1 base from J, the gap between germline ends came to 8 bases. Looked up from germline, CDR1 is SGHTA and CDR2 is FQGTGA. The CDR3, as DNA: TGTGCCAGCAGCTTATCAGGGGTCCAAGAGACCCAGTACTTC. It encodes CASSLSGVQETQYF.

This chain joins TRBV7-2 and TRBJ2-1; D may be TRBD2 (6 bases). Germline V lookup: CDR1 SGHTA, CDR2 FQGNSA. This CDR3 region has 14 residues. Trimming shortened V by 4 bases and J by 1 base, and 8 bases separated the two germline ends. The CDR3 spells CASSSAGSYNEQFF. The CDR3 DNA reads TGTGCCAGCAGCTCCGCGGGGTCCTACAATGAGCAGTTCTTC. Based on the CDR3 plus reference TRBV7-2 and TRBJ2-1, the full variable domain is GAGVSQSPSNKVTEKGKDVELRCDPISGHTALYWYRQSLGQGLEFLIYFQGNSAPDKSGLPSDRFSAERTGGSVSTLTIQRTQQEDSAVYLCASSSAGSYNEQFFGPGTRLTVL.

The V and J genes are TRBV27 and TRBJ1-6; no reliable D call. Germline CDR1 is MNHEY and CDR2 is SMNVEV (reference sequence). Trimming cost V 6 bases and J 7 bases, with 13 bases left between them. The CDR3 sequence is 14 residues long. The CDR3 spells CASRERAKNSPLHF. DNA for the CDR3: TGTGCCAGCAGGGAGCGGGCGAAAAATTCACCCCTCCACTTT.

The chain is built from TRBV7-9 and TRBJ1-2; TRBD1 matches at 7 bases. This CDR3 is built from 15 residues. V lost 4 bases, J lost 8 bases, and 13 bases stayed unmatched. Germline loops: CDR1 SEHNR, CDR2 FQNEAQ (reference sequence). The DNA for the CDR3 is TGTGCCAGCAGCTGGGCGACAGAGGGGGCAGGGGGCTACACCTTC. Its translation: CASSWATEGAGGYTF.

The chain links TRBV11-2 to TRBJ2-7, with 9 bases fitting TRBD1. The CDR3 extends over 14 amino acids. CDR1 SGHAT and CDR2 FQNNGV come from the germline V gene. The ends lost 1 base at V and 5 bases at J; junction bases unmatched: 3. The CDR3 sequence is CASSLGDRAHEQYF. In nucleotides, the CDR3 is TGTGCCAGCAGCTTAGGGGACAGGGCCCACGAGCAGTACTTC.

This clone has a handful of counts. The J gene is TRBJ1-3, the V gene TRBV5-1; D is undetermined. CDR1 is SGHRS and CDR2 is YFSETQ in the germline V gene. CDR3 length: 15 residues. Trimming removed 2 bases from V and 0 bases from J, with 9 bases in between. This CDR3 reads CASSFDGSSGNTIYF. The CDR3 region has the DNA TGCGCCAGCAGCTTCGACGGGAGCTCTGGAAACACCATATATTTT.

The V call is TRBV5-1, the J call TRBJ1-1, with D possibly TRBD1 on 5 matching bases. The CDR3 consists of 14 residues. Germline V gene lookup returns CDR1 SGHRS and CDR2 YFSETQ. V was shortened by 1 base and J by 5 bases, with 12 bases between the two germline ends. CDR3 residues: CASSLNAGGTEAFF. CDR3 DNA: TGCGCCAGCAGCTTGAATGCGGGGGGGACTGAAGCTTTCTTT.

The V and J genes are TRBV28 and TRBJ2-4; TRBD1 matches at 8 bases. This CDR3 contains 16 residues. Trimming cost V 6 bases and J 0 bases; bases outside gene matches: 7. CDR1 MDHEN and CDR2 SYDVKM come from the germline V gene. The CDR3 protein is CASSPGQGLAKNIQYF. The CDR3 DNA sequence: TGTGCCAGCAGCCCCGGACAGGGACTAGCCAAAAACATTCAGTACTTC.

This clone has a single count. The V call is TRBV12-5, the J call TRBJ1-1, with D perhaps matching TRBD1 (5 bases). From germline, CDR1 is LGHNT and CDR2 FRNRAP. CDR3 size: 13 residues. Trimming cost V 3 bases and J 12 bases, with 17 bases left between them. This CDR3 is CASGFGQIRVPFF. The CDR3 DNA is TGTGCTAGTGGTTTCGGCCAGATCAGGGTTCCTTTCTTT.

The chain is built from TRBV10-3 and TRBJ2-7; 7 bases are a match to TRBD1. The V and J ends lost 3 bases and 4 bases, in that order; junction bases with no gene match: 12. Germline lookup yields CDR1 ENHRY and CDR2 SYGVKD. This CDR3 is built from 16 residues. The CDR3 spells CAISDPVSTGRYEQYF. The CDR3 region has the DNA TGTGCCATCAGTGACCCGGTCTCGACAGGGCGGTACGAGCAGTACTTC.

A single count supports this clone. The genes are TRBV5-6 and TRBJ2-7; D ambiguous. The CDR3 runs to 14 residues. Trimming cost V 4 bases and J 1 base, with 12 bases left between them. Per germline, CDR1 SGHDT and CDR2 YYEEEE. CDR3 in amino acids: CASSALTGSYEQYF. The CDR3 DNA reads TGTGCCAGCAGCGCCTTGACTGGATCCTACGAGCAGTACTTC.

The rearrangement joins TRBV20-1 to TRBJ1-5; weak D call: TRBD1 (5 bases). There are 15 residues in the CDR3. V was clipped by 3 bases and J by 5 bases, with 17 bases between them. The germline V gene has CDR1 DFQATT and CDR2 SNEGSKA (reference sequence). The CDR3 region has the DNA TGCAGTGCTAGTCGGGGCTACCAGGGAGATCAGCCCCAGCATTTT. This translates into CSASRGYQGDQPQHF.

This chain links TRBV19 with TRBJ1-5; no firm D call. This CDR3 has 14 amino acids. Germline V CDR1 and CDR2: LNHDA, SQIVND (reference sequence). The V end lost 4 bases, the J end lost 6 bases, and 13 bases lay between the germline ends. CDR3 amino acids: CASSKGSTGQPQHF. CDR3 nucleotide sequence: TGTGCCAGTAGTAAAGGATCGACGGGTCAGCCCCAGCATTTT.

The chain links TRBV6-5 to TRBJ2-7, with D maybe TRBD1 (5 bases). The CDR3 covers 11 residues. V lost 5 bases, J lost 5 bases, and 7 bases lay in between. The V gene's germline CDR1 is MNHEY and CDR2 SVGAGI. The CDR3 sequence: CASSRGHEQYF. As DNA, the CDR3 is TGTGCCAGCAGTAGGGGTCACGAGCAGTACTTC.